Following are 27 T cell receptor beta chains from one sample sequenced in a study of early T cells in non-severe SARS-CoV-2 infection. From the 5' RACE reads, TCRdb called clonotypes with MiXCR, one entry per CDR3 protein. The sample shows more than 50,000 distinct CDR3 sequences, around an eighth of them seen only once. Sequencing used whole blood, obtained at baseline. Receptor source: an adult who was a healthcare worker with PCR-confirmed SARS-CoV-2 infection or an uninfected control (not recorded which).

The chain is built from TRBV9 and TRBJ1-6; the match to TRBD1 covers 8 bases. With 0 bases clipped from V and 5 bases from J, the junction kept 7 bases outside the gene matches. The CDR3 totals 17 residues. CDR1 is SGDLS and CDR2 is YYNGEE in the germline V gene. The chain's CDR3 is CASSVAVGTGHNSPLHF. CDR3 nucleotides: TGTGCCAGCAGCGTAGCAGTTGGGACAGGTCATAATTCACCCCTCCACTTT.

The J gene is TRBJ2-7, the V gene TRBV20-1; TRBD1 or TRBD2 may be the D gene (5 bases each). This CDR3 region has 14 residues. The germline CDR1 and CDR2 sequences are DFQATT and SNEGSKA (reference sequence). The ends were cut back, 1 base at V and 4 bases at J, with 14 bases in the middle. DNA for the CDR3: TGCAGTGCTAGAGTGGGGGAGTGGAGTTACGAGCAGTACTTC. This translates into CSARVGEWSYEQYF.

At least ten counts were recorded for this clonotype. The chain uses TRBV27 and TRBJ1-6, with D uncertain. The CDR3 totals 13 residues. Germline V lookup: CDR1 MNHEY, CDR2 SMNVEV (reference sequence). V was clipped by 6 bases and J by 7 bases, with 10 bases between them. The CDR3 DNA is TGTGCCAGCAGGCTCCAAGGGAATTCACCCCTCCACTTT. Translated: CASRLQGNSPLHF.

The genes are TRBV20-1 and TRBJ1-1; 9 bases are a match to TRBD1. The germline V gene has CDR1 DFQATT and CDR2 SNEGSKA (reference sequence). This CDR3 is built from 13 residues. V lost 0 bases and J lost 7; bases outside the gene matches: 3. The CDR3 protein is CSARDTGGVEAFF. The CDR3 DNA reads as TGCAGTGCTAGAGATACAGGGGGCGTTGAAGCTTTCTTT.

The V call is TRBV20-1, the J call TRBJ2-2, with D uncertain. Trimming cost V 1 base and J 3 bases, with 12 bases left between them. Per the germline V gene, CDR1 is DFQATT and CDR2 is SNEGSKA (reference sequence). The length of the CDR3 is 15 residues. This CDR3 reads CSARALGQDTGELFF. CDR3 DNA: TGCAGTGCTAGAGCCCTGGGTCAGGACACCGGGGAGCTGTTTTTT.

The J gene is TRBJ2-2, the V gene TRBV12-3 or TRBV12-4; 16 positions agree with TRBD2. V trimming: 2 bases; J trimming: 5 bases; junction bases outside the gene matches: 2. This CDR3 region has 17 residues. DNA of the CDR3: TGTGCCAGCAGTTTAAAGGGACTAGCGGGAGGGACCGGGGAGCTGTTTTTT. Its protein is CASSLKGLAGGTGELFF.

The V gene is TRBV7-9, the J gene TRBJ1-2; 8 bases are shared with TRBD1. This CDR3 has 16 residues. Germline V gene lookup returns CDR1 SEHNR and CDR2 FQNEAQ (reference sequence). V dropped 4 bases and J dropped 6; count of bases not matched to a gene: 13. As DNA, the CDR3 is TGTGCCAGCAGCTCTCTTCAGATGGACAGGGAGGATGGCTACACCTTC. This sequence encodes CASSSLQMDREDGYTF.

The chain employs TRBV3-1 and TRBJ1-1, with D hard to call. This CDR3 spans 14 amino acids. The V gene's germline CDR1 is LGHDT and CDR2 YNNKEL (reference sequence). The ends were cut back, 7 bases at V and 5 bases at J, with 17 bases in the middle. The CDR3 coding sequence is TGTGCCAGCACCCCCTCAGACCGCCGAACTGAAGCTTTCTTT. It is translated as CASTPSDRRTEAFF.

This clonotype came up many times. This chain uses TRBV7-9 with TRBJ2-1; D possibly corresponds to TRBD1 (5 bases). Trimming shortened V by 5 bases and J by 5 bases, and 10 bases separated the two germline ends. CDR1 is SEHNR and CDR2 is FQNEAQ in the germline V gene (reference sequence). This CDR3 is 13 amino acids long. The DNA of the CDR3 is TGTGCCAGCAGCACCAAGACAGACAATGAGCAGTTCTTC. This sequence encodes CASSTKTDNEQFF.

Only a few counts were recorded for this clonotype. The genes are TRBV2 and TRBJ2-1, with D possibly being TRBD2 (6 bases). Between the trimmed V and J ends, which lost 4 bases and 2 bases, there was a span of 9 bases. Per germline, CDR1 SNHLY and CDR2 FYNNEI. This CDR3 has 14 residues. The CDR3 DNA reads TGTGCCAGCAGTGGGCGGGGTGCCTACAATGAGCAGTTCTTC. Amino acid sequence: CASSGRGAYNEQFF.

This clonotype came up many times. The rearrangement uses TRBV5-1 and TRBJ1-2; 10 bases map to TRBD1. This CDR3 has 15 residues. Per germline, CDR1 SGHRS and CDR2 YFSETQ. J lost 7 bases, V lost 4 bases, and 10 bases had no gene match. CDR3 sequence: CASSPMDRGMFGYTF. In DNA, the CDR3 is TGCGCCAGCAGCCCCATGGACAGGGGGATGTTTGGCTACACCTTC. Supplemented by reference TRBV5-1 and TRBJ1-2, the full variable domain reads KAGVTQTPRYLIKTRGQQVTLSCSPISGHRSVSWYQQTPGQGLQFLFEYFSETQRNKGNFPGRFSGRQFSNSRSEMNVSTLELGDSALYLCASSPMDRGMFGYTFGSGTRLTVV.

This clonotype was recorded many times. V is TRBV12-3 or TRBV12-4 and J is TRBJ1-1; D remains ambiguous. V was trimmed by 7 bases and J by 6 bases, leaving 18 bases between them. This CDR3 has 14 residues. CDR3 DNA: TGTGCCAGCACCCCCGGGATCGTAAGATCTGAAGCTTTCTTT. Protein sequence: CASTPGIVRSEAFF.

This clonotype was counted many times. The DNA of the CDR3 is TGTGCCAGCAGCCATGGGGGACAGGGCTTTATCATGAACACTGAAGCTTTCTTT. Protein product: CASSHGGQGFIMNTEAFF. This rearrangement joins TRBV25-1 to TRBJ1-1, with 9 bases matching TRBD1. Germline CDR1 is MGHDK and CDR2 is SYGVNS. The CDR3 sequence is 18 residues long. J was trimmed by 0 bases and V by 6 bases; bases with no gene match: 14.

This clonotype has only a few counts. This sequence joins TRBV5-1 and TRBJ2-5; D is uncertain. The V end was cut by 4 bases, the J end by 3 bases, with 4 bases between. From germline, CDR1 is SGHRS and CDR2 YFSETQ. This CDR3 has 11 amino acids. The DNA of the CDR3 is TGCGCCAGCAGCCGGGAAGAGACCCAGTACTTC. It specifies CASSREETQYF. The whole variable domain, filled in from reference TRBV5-1 and TRBJ2-5, reads KAGVTQTPRYLIKTRGQQVTLSCSPISGHRSVSWYQQTPGQGLQFLFEYFSETQRNKGNFPGRFSGRQFSNSRSEMNVSTLELGDSALYLCASSREETQYFGPGTRLLVL.

The chain combines TRBV12-3 or TRBV12-4 with TRBJ1-1; no firm D call. V was pared by 5 bases and J by 1 base, with 5 bases between. CDR3 length: 12 residues. DNA for the CDR3: TGTGCCAGCAGTCGACAGAACACTGAAGCTTTCTTT. Residues: CASSRQNTEAFF.

V and J are TRBV7-9 and TRBJ1-1; D remains ambiguous. In germline, CDR1 is SEHNR, CDR2 FQNEAQ (reference sequence). The CDR3 loop spans 12 amino acids. V lost 8 bases, J lost 7 bases, and 14 bases lay in between. For the CDR3, the DNA is TGTGCCAGCCTAGAAGGTCACAGTGAAGCTTTCTTT. As protein: CASLEGHSEAFF.

This clonotype was recorded a few times. V and J are TRBV5-1 and TRBJ1-2; 10 bases agree with TRBD1. The CDR3 is 16 amino acids. The V gene's germline CDR1 is SGHRS and CDR2 YFSETQ. Losses at the gene ends were 3 bases for V and 0 bases for J; bases not matched to a gene: 5. CDR3 coding DNA: TGCGCCAGCAGCTCGTCAGGGACAGGGGCTAACTATGGCTACACCTTC. This encodes CASSSSGTGANYGYTF.

The rearrangement links TRBV30 to TRBJ2-5, with no clear D. Deletions cut 3 bases from V and 1 base from J, with 9 bases between. Looked up from germline, CDR1 is GTSNPN and CDR2 is SVGIG (reference sequence). This CDR3 region has 13 residues. CDR3 sequence (DNA): TGTGCCTGGAGGTCGTGGGGCCAAGAGACCCAGTACTTC. This codes for CAWRSWGQETQYF.

This clonotype was observed a handful of times. The rearrangement uses TRBV5-5 and TRBJ2-3, with D possibly being TRBD1 (5 bases). V lost 4 bases and J lost 0, with 9 bases in between. Germline V gives CDR1 SGHKS, CDR2 YYEKEE (reference sequence). The CDR3 covers 14 residues. The chain's CDR3 is CASSTRQSTDTQYF. The CDR3 coding sequence is TGTGCCAGCAGCACCCGACAGAGCACAGATACGCAGTATTTT.

V is TRBV13 and J is TRBJ2-1; 9 bases match TRBD2. Germline V gives CDR1 PRHDT, CDR2 FYEKMQ (reference sequence). The CDR3 runs to 16 residues. V trimming: 5 bases; J trimming: 5 bases; junction bases outside the gene matches: 10. The CDR3 nucleotides read TGTGCCAGCAGCACCGCCCCAGCGGGAGGCCACAATGAGCAGTTCTTC. Encoded protein: CASSTAPAGGHNEQFF.

The sample holds a few counts of this clonotype. The chain has TRBV19 and TRBJ2-7; D might be TRBD1 (6 bases). The CDR3 contains 15 residues. Germline V gene lookup returns CDR1 LNHDA and CDR2 SQIVND (reference sequence). V shed 8 bases and J shed 0 bases, with 17 bases lying between them. The CDR3 sequence: CASSTGQLFSYEQYF. CDR3 in DNA: TGTGCCAGTTCAACTGGACAGCTATTCTCCTACGAGCAGTACTTC.

This clonotype was observed a handful of times. The V and J genes are TRBV10-3 and TRBJ2-1; weak D call: TRBD2 (5 bases). Germline V gives CDR1 ENHRY, CDR2 SYGVKD. This CDR3 is built from 13 residues. V lost 5 bases to trimming and J lost 4 bases, with 9 bases between them. The CDR3 reads CAISPDSYNEQFF. CDR3 nucleotides: TGTGCCATCAGTCCGGACTCGTACAATGAGCAGTTCTTC.

The J gene is TRBJ2-7, the V gene TRBV2; D may correspond to TRBD1 or TRBD2 (5 bases each). CDR1 SNHLY and CDR2 FYNNEI come from the germline V gene. The CDR3 contains 14 residues. With 4 bases removed from V and 2 bases from J, the gap between germline ends came to 12 bases. CDR3: CASSGRGDPYEQYF. For the CDR3, the DNA is TGTGCCAGCAGTGGAAGAGGGGATCCCTACGAGCAGTACTTC.

There are many counts of this clonotype. The rearrangement links TRBV28 to TRBJ2-1; 13 bases match TRBD2. Germline V gene sequence: CDR1 MDHEN, CDR2 SYDVKM. Unmatched junction bases numbered 17, after V lost 5 bases and J lost 4 bases. The CDR3 contains 20 residues. The CDR3 coding sequence is TGTGCCAGCAGTACCGGACTAGCGGGAGCCCTCCGGGGAGGTTACAATGAGCAGTTCTTC. The encoded protein is CASSTGLAGALRGGYNEQFF. Drawing the rest from reference TRBV28 and TRBJ2-1, the complete variable domain is DVKVTQSSRYLVKRTGEKVFLECVQDMDHENMFWYRQDPGLGLRLIYFSYDVKMKEKGDIPEGYSVSREKKERFSLILESASTNQTSMYLCASSTGLAGALRGGYNEQFFGPGTRLTVL.

This chain uses TRBV6-2 or TRBV6-3 with TRBJ1-5, with a weak D call TRBD1 (6 bases). Trimming took off 5 bases at V and 0 bases at J, with 23 bases between the two ends. This CDR3 is 19 amino acids long. Germline CDR1 and CDR2: MNHEY and SVGEGT. The CDR3 loop is CASSNQYLQQGYSNQPQHF. The CDR3 DNA sequence: TGTGCCAGCAGTAACCAATACCTTCAACAGGGATATAGCAATCAGCCCCAGCATTTT.

This clonotype occurred a few times. The CDR3 region has the DNA TGTGCCATCAGTTTCTCCTCCGGACAGGGGGCTAAAGAGACCCAGTACTTC. This codes for CAISFSSGQGAKETQYF. This chain connects TRBV10-3 to TRBJ2-5, with TRBD1 matching 11 bases. Germline trimming cut 5 bases from V and 3 bases from J; bases unmatched to any gene: 11. Germline loops: CDR1 ENHRY, CDR2 SYGVKD. The CDR3 runs to 17 residues.

This clonotype was seen more than once but under ten times. The V and J genes are TRBV20-1 and TRBJ1-2, with D unresolved. The length of the CDR3 is 10 residues. V dropped 5 bases and J dropped 9 bases, with 10 bases sitting between them. Germline lookup yields CDR1 DFQATT and CDR2 SNEGSKA (reference sequence). CDR3 bases: TGCAGTGCTGTGACACTTAGCTACACCTTC. Protein: CSAVTLSYTF.